These T cell receptor beta chains were read from a single sample in a study of a mutant IDH1 vaccine in newly diagnosed glioma. Their antigens are not known. The method was immunoSEQ multiplex PCR; TCRdb's version includes in-frame clones alone and lacks a portion of them. The data hold 25,000 to 40,000 clones, with roughly three quarters observed a single time. This specimen consisted of PBMCs, obtained from a glioma patient whose treatment included an IDH1 peptide vaccine. The source is a woman in her 30s with glioma. Some clones in this sample may be carry-over from other donors' samples. Both conserved end residues are part of each CDR3. The D gene is left open where the match is weak. Part of the rows lack a size; the others show once, few, many or a class for expanded clones.

V: TRBV6-1
length: 13
J: TRBJ1-2
size: .
D: .
CDR3: CANTTGQDYGYTF
DNA: TGTGCCAACACTACCGGTCAGGACTATGGCTACACCTTC

V: TRBV15
length: 14
J: TRBJ2-7
size: .
D: TRBD2
CDR3: CATSTRTSGTEQYF
DNA: TGTGCCACCAGCACCCGGACTAGCGGGACCGAGCAGTACTTC

V: TRBV5-4
length: 12
J: TRBJ1-3
size: .
D: .
CDR3: CASSSQGNTIYF
DNA: TGTGCCAGCAGCTCACAAGGAAACACCATATATTTT

V: TRBV11-2
length: 14
J: TRBJ2-2
size: .
D: .
CDR3: CASSLDRRAGELFF
DNA: TGTGCCAGCAGCTTAGATCGCAGGGCCGGGGAGCTGTTTTTT

V: TRBV5-6
length: 17
J: TRBJ2-1
size: .
D: TRBD2
CDR3: CASSLAVSGRGEDEQFF
DNA: TGTGCCAGCAGCTTGGCCGTTAGCGGGAGGGGAGAAGATGAGCAGTTCTTC

V: TRBV9
length: 12
J: TRBJ1-2
size: few
D: .
CDR3: CASSVDNYGYTF
DNA: TGTGCCAGCAGCGTAGACAACTATGGCTACACCTTC

V: TRBV18
length: 15
J: TRBJ1-3
size: .
D: .
CDR3: CASSPAGSFGNTIYF
DNA: TGTGCCAGCTCACCAGCCGGTAGTTTTGGAAACACCATATATTTT

V: TRBV4-2
length: 17
J: TRBJ2-3
size: .
D: .
CDR3: CASSQELLGARVDTQYF
DNA: TGTGCCAGCAGCCAAGAATTACTCGGCGCCCGTGTAGATACGCAGTATTTT

V: TRBV5-1
length: 14
J: TRBJ2-1
size: once
D: .
CDR3: CASSLNNLGREQFF
DNA: TGCGCCAGCAGCTTAAACAACTTGGGACGTGAGCAGTTCTTC

V: TRBV5-6
length: 13
J: TRBJ2-1
size: .
D: .
CDR3: CASSPGNQNEQFF
DNA: TGTGCCAGCAGCCCCGGGAACCAGAATGAGCAGTTCTTC

V: TRBV29-1
length: 15
J: TRBJ1-2
size: .
D: .
CDR3: CSVEFGAHANYGYTF
DNA: TGCAGCGTTGAATTTGGGGCACATGCCAACTATGGCTACACCTTC

V: TRBV7-2
length: 13
J: TRBJ1-1
size: once
D: .
CDR3: CAPTGPWNTEAFF
DNA: TGTGCCCCTACGGGACCCTGGAACACTGAAGCTTTCTTT

V: TRBV6-6
length: 15
J: TRBJ2-3
size: .
D: .
CDR3: CASSYSESSTDTQYF
DNA: TGTGCCAGCAGTTACTCGGAGTCGAGCACAGATACGCAGTATTTT

V: TRBV23-1
length: 11
J: TRBJ1-1
size: .
D: .
CDR3: CASSQSLEAFF
DNA: TGCGCCAGCAGTCAATCCTTAGAAGCTTTCTTT

V: TRBV2
length: 15
J: TRBJ2-4
size: .
D: .
CDR3: CASSVLRANKNIQYF
DNA: TGTGCCAGCAGTGTCCTTCGGGCTAACAAAAACATTCAGTACTTC

V: TRBV5-4
length: 12
J: TRBJ2-7
size: .
D: .
CDR3: CASSLAGREQYF
DNA: TGTGCCAGCAGCTTGGCTGGGAGAGAGCAGTACTTC

V: TRBV2
length: 14
J: TRBJ1-2
size: .
D: TRBD1
CDR3: CASSGGTVTVGYTF
DNA: TGTGCCAGCAGTGGGGGGACAGTTACGGTTGGCTACACCTTC

V: TRBV9
length: 17
J: TRBJ1-3
size: .
D: TRBD1
CDR3: CASSVELAGGVGNTIYF
DNA: TGTGCCAGCAGCGTAGAGCTCGCAGGGGGAGTTGGAAACACCATATATTTT

V: TRBV5-1
length: 13
J: TRBJ1-5
size: .
D: .
CDR3: CASSLVGLQPQHF
DNA: TGCGCCAGCAGCTTGGTGGGGCTCCAGCCCCAGCATTTT

V: TRBV10-3
length: 13
J: TRBJ2-5
size: .
D: .
CDR3: CAISLGVRETQYF
DNA: TGTGCCATCAGTCTAGGGGTGAGAGAGACCCAGTACTTC

V: TRBV7-9
length: 15
J: TRBJ2-6
size: once
D: .
CDR3: CASRPGASGANVLTF
DNA: TGTGCCAGCAGACCCGGGGCTTCTGGGGCCAACGTCCTGACTTTC

V: TRBV4-1
length: 16
J: TRBJ1-4
size: .
D: TRBD1
CDR3: CASSQEVGQLNEKLFF
DNA: TGCGCCAGCAGCCAAGAGGTGGGACAGCTTAATGAAAAACTGTTTTTT

V: TRBV29-1
length: 16
J: TRBJ2-2
size: .
D: TRBD2
CDR3: CSAEGPSGRATGELFF
DNA: TGCAGCGCTGAGGGGCCTAGCGGGAGGGCCACCGGGGAGCTGTTTTTT

V: TRBV2
length: 12
J: TRBJ2-1
size: .
D: TRBD1
CDR3: CASRDRGNEQFF
DNA: TGTGCCAGCAGGGACAGGGGTAATGAGCAGTTCTTC

V: TRBV6-6
length: 14
J: TRBJ2-7
size: .
D: TRBD2
CDR3: CASSGTSGSYEQYF
DNA: TGTGCCAGCTCCGGGACTAGCGGGTCCTACGAGCAGTACTTC

V: TRBV27
length: 9
J: TRBJ2-7
size: few
D: .
CDR3: CAGVRKQYF
DNA: TGTGCCGGGGTTAGGAAGCAGTACTTC

V: TRBV5-6
length: 15
J: TRBJ2-1
size: .
D: .
CDR3: CASSPGTDSYNEQFF
DNA: TGTGCCAGCAGCCCCGGGACCGACTCCTACAATGAGCAGTTCTTC

V: TRBV6-6
length: 14
J: TRBJ2-1
size: .
D: .
CDR3: CASSYSPLWDEQFF
DNA: TGTGCCAGCAGTTACTCCCCCCTGTGGGATGAGCAGTTCTTC

V: TRBV2
length: 15
J: TRBJ2-2
size: once
D: .
CDR3: CASSDSSLGAGELFF
DNA: TGTGCCAGCAGTGATTCCTCCTTAGGTGCCGGGGAGCTGTTTTTT

V: TRBV12-5
length: 15
J: TRBJ1-2
size: .
D: TRBD1
CDR3: CASGSPQGGSYGYTF
DNA: TGTGCTAGTGGTTCGCCACAGGGGGGGAGCTATGGCTACACCTTC

V: TRBV10-1
length: 16
J: TRBJ2-3
size: .
D: TRBD2
CDR3: CASSEEAGGGTDTQYF
DNA: TGCGCCAGCAGTGAGGAGGCGGGAGGGGGCACAGATACGCAGTATTTT

V: TRBV9
length: 16
J: TRBJ2-2
size: .
D: TRBD2
CDR3: CASSAGTSGKGGELFF
DNA: TGTGCCAGCAGCGCCGGGACTAGCGGGAAGGGCGGGGAGCTGTTTTTT

V: TRBV27
length: 13
J: TRBJ2-7
size: .
D: .
CDR3: CASSGQGIYEQYF
DNA: TGTGCCAGCAGTGGGCAGGGGATCTACGAGCAGTACTTC

V: TRBV13
length: 15
J: TRBJ2-1
size: .
D: .
CDR3: CASSVRGGPHNEQFF
DNA: TGTGCCAGCAGCGTGAGGGGGGGGCCACACAATGAGCAGTTCTTC

V: TRBV6-1
length: 14
J: TRBJ2-3
size: few
D: TRBD2
CDR3: CASSVLAGGDTQYF
DNA: TGTGCCAGCAGTGTACTAGCGGGAGGAGATACGCAGTATTTT

V: TRBV9
length: 15
J: TRBJ2-7
size: .
D: TRBD2
CDR3: CASSGRASGNYEQYF
DNA: TGTGCCAGCAGCGGGAGGGCTAGCGGGAACTACGAGCAGTACTTC

V: TRBV6-5
length: 13
J: TRBJ2-1
size: .
D: TRBD1
CDR3: CASSGQGGNEQFF
DNA: TGTGCCAGCAGCGGACAGGGCGGGAATGAGCAGTTCTTC

V: TRBV27
length: 11
J: TRBJ2-7
size: .
D: .
CDR3: CASSSGNEQYF
DNA: TGTGCCAGCAGTTCAGGAAACGAGCAGTACTTC

V: TRBV5-1
length: 16
J: TRBJ2-2
size: .
D: .
CDR3: CASTPAAVPNTGELFF
DNA: TGCGCCAGCACCCCCGCGGCAGTACCGAACACCGGGGAGCTGTTTTTT

V: TRBV4-2
length: 17
J: TRBJ2-7
size: .
D: TRBD2
CDR3: CASSPSLAGGPSWEQYF
DNA: TGTGCCAGCAGCCCTTCCCTAGCGGGAGGGCCCTCGTGGGAGCAGTACTTC

V: TRBV10-2
length: 14
J: TRBJ2-1
size: .
D: .
CDR3: CASKLYSSSNEQFF
DNA: TGCGCCAGCAAGTTGTACAGTAGTTCCAATGAGCAGTTCTTC

V: TRBV7-9
length: 16
J: TRBJ1-3
size: .
D: .
CDR3: CASSPIVGGIGNTIYF
DNA: TGTGCCAGCAGCCCAATAGTGGGAGGGATCGGAAACACCATATATTTT

V: TRBV7-9
length: 12
J: TRBJ2-2
size: .
D: .
CDR3: CASSLSVGELFF
DNA: TGTGCCAGCAGCTTATCGGTCGGGGAGCTGTTTTTT

V: TRBV4-1
length: 14
J: TRBJ1-1
size: .
D: .
CDR3: CASSRRVMSTEAFF
DNA: TGCGCCAGCAGCCGCAGGGTTATGAGCACTGAAGCTTTCTTT

V: TRBV10-3
length: 12
J: TRBJ1-2
size: .
D: .
CDR3: CAISEQDYGYTF
DNA: TGTGCCATCAGTGAGCAGGACTATGGCTACACCTTC

V: TRBV6-5
length: 14
J: TRBJ2-7
size: .
D: .
CDR3: CASSYSSGGYEQYF
DNA: TGTGCCAGCAGTTACTCATCAGGGGGGTACGAGCAGTACTTC

V: TRBV7-8
length: 18
J: TRBJ2-5
size: .
D: TRBD2
CDR3: CASSLNGFGREGRETQYF
DNA: TGTGCCAGCAGCTTAAATGGTTTCGGGCGGGAGGGTCGGGAGACCCAGTACTTC

V: TRBV7-3
length: 12
J: TRBJ1-1
size: .
D: .
CDR3: CASSLMNTEAFF
DNA: TGTGCCAGCAGCTTAATGAACACTGAAGCTTTCTTT

V: TRBV5-1
length: 14
J: TRBJ1-2
size: .
D: TRBD1
CDR3: CASSPGQGSYGYTF
DNA: TGCGCCAGCAGCCCGGGACAGGGTTCCTATGGCTACACCTTC

V: TRBV2
length: 15
J: TRBJ1-1
size: .
D: .
CDR3: CASSPQSGMNTEAFF
DNA: TGTGCCAGCAGCCCTCAATCGGGGATGAACACTGAAGCTTTCTTT

V: TRBV4-1
length: 13
J: TRBJ2-1
size: .
D: .
CDR3: CASSHGRDDEQFF
DNA: TGCGCCAGCAGCCACGGACGGGACGATGAGCAGTTCTTC

V: TRBV5-4
length: 15
J: TRBJ2-7
size: .
D: .
CDR3: CASSLAPGPNYEQYF
DNA: TGTGCCAGCAGCTTGGCGCCGGGACCAAACTACGAGCAGTACTTC

V: TRBV6-6
length: 14
J: TRBJ1-1
size: medium-sized
D: .
CDR3: CASTRRKENTEAFF
DNA: TGTGCCAGCACTAGACGGAAGGAAAACACTGAAGCTTTCTTT